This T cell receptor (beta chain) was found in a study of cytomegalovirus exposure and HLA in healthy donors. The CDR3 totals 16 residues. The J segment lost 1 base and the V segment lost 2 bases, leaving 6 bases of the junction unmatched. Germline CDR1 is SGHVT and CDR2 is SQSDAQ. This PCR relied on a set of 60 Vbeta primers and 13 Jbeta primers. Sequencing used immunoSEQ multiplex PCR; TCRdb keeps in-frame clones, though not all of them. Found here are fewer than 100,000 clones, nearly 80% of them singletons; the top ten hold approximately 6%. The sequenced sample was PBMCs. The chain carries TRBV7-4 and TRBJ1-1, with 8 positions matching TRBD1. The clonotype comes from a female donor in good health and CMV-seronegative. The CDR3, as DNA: TGTGCCAGCAGCTTACGATGCAGGGGGCCGAACACTGAAGCTTTCTTT. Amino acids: CASSLRCRGPNTEAFF.